The 17 T cell receptor beta chains below come from one sample, sequenced in a study of cytomegalovirus exposure and HLA in healthy donors. Repertoires were generated with immunoSEQ multiplex PCR, while TCRdb's copy carries only in-frame clones and drops some. The data show over 150,000 clones, around 85% seen once. Sequencing used PBMCs. Source of these receptors: a man aged 18-30 years in good health and CMV-seropositive.

This sequence joins TRBV19 and TRBJ2-2, with TRBD2 as a possible D gene (5 bases). V dropped 3 bases and J dropped 5 bases, with 10 bases sitting between them. The CDR3 runs to 14 residues. Germline V lookup: CDR1 LNHDA, CDR2 SQIVND (reference sequence). DNA for the CDR3: TGTGCCAGTAGTATGATTCCGGGGACCGGGGAGCTGTTTTTT. This translates into CASSMIPGTGELFF.

The chain has TRBV7-8 and TRBJ1-6; 8 nucleotides align to TRBD1. The CDR3 totals 14 residues. CDR1 and CDR2 from the germline V gene are SGHVS and FQNEAQ. J lost 11 bases, V lost 5 bases, and 8 bases had no gene match. The CDR3 DNA reads as TGTGCCAGCAGCCCGACAGGGGAAGGGACACCCCTCCACTTT. Its translation: CASSPTGEGTPLHF.

The chain is built from TRBV7-9 and TRBJ1-5, with a tentative D call TRBD1 (5 bases). The CDR3 extends over 13 amino acids. Germline loops: CDR1 SEHNR, CDR2 FQNEAQ (reference sequence). Between the trimmed V and J ends, which lost 6 bases and 7 bases, there was a span of 13 bases. The CDR3 loop reads CASSRDLWQPQHF. DNA for the CDR3: TGTGCCAGCAGTCGGGACTTATGGCAGCCCCAGCATTTT.

This chain joins TRBV7-2 and TRBJ1-2; the match to TRBD1 covers 9 bases. The CDR3 is 16 amino acids. Germline-derived CDR1 and CDR2 are SGHTA and FQGNSA. V lost 5 bases to trimming and J lost 8 bases; unmatched junction nucleotides: 15. The CDR3 coding sequence is TGTGCCAGCAGCGGCAAACCGGGACAGGGTCTGGTAGGCTACACCTTC. It specifies CASSGKPGQGLVGYTF.

This clone was detected only a few times. This rearrangement joins TRBV27 to TRBJ1-6, with TRBD1 identical over 7 bases. Germline CDR1 and CDR2: MNHEY and SMNVEV (reference sequence). Unmatched junction bases numbered 5, after V lost 5 bases and J lost 7 bases. This CDR3 comprises 14 residues. The CDR3 protein is CASSTGTANSPLHF. The CDR3, as DNA: TGTGCCAGCAGTACCGGGACAGCGAATTCACCCCTCCACTTT.

The chain has TRBV18 and TRBJ1-3; D not resolved. V lost 0 bases and J 2 bases, leaving 8 bases between the germline ends. This CDR3 spans 15 amino acids. Germline CDR1 reads KGHSH; CDR2 reads LQKENI. CDR3 region: CASSPPRGPGNTIYF. The CDR3 DNA sequence: TGTGCCAGCTCACCACCGCGTGGGCCTGGAAACACCATATATTTT.

The V gene is TRBV7-9, the J gene TRBJ2-5; 9 bases are a match to TRBD1. This CDR3 region has 14 residues. The germline gives CDR1 SEHNR, CDR2 FQNEAQ (reference sequence). J was trimmed by 0 bases and V by 6 bases; bases with no gene match: 2. The CDR3 spells CASRRQGDQETQYF. The CDR3 DNA reads as TGTGCCAGCAGGCGACAGGGGGACCAAGAGACCCAGTACTTC.

This clone occurred once. The chain combines TRBV19 with TRBJ2-5, with D possibly TRBD2 on 5 matching bases. The CDR3 consists of 14 residues. Germline lookup yields CDR1 LNHDA and CDR2 SQIVND (reference sequence). V lost 5 bases and J lost 4, with 14 bases in between. The DNA of the CDR3 is TGTGCCAGTAGTCCCCCGAGCGGAGGAGAGACCCAGTACTTC. It encodes CASSPPSGGETQYF.

CDR3 protein: CATAGTESSGANVLTF. As DNA, the CDR3 is TGTGCCACCGCCGGGACAGAGAGCTCTGGGGCCAACGTCCTGACTTTC. The chain carries TRBV28 and TRBJ2-6, with TRBD1 matching 7 bases. Unmatched junction bases numbered 9, after V lost 10 bases and J lost 0 bases. CDR1 and CDR2 (germline): MDHEN, SYDVKM. This CDR3 has 16 amino acids.

J is TRBJ1-3 and V is TRBV9, with unresolved D. Germline loops: CDR1 SGDLS, CDR2 YYNGEE. The CDR3 has 15 residues. V was pared by 0 bases and J by 0 bases, with 7 bases between. The CDR3 is CASSVDGSSGNTIYF. In DNA form, the CDR3 reads TGTGCCAGCAGCGTAGATGGGAGCTCTGGAAACACCATATATTTT.

The chain has TRBV7-9 and TRBJ2-1, with TRBD2 as a possible D gene (5 bases). CDR1 SEHNR and CDR2 FQNEAQ come from the germline V gene (reference sequence). The ends were cut back, 5 bases at V and 5 bases at J, with 16 bases in the middle. This CDR3 region has 15 residues. The CDR3 protein is CASSLSLGKDNEQFF. The CDR3 DNA reads TGTGCCAGCAGCCTCAGCCTCGGGAAGGACAATGAGCAGTTCTTC. Filled out from reference TRBV7-9 and TRBJ2-1, the complete variable domain reads DTGVSQNPRHKITKRGQNVTFRCDPISEHNRLYWYRQTLGQGPEFLTYFQNEAQLEKSRLLSDRFSAERPKGSFSTLEIQRTEQGDSAMYLCASSLSLGKDNEQFFGPGTRLTVL.

This chain joins TRBV7-9 and TRBJ2-1, with 7 bases matching TRBD2. The CDR3 covers 16 residues. From germline, CDR1 is SEHNR and CDR2 FQNEAQ (reference sequence). J lost 0 bases, V lost 4 bases, and 6 bases had no gene match. The CDR3 loop is CASSSAGGSSYNEQFF. In DNA, the CDR3 is TGTGCCAGCAGCTCCGCAGGCGGGAGCTCCTACAATGAGCAGTTCTTC.

The gene calls are TRBV2 and TRBJ2-1; 7 nucleotides align to TRBD2. V lost 6 bases and J lost 1; bases outside the gene matches: 6. Germline assignment: CDR1 SNHLY and CDR2 FYNNEI. The CDR3 covers 15 residues. Here the CDR3 DNA reads TGTGCCAGCAGGCTGGGGGGGGGTTCCTACAATGAGCAGTTCTTC. Protein sequence: CASRLGGGSYNEQFF.

This clone was counted a single time. The chain uses TRBV2 and TRBJ2-4; 7 bases fit TRBD2. The CDR3 spans 18 residues. V trimming: 7 bases; J trimming: 1 base; junction bases outside the gene matches: 16. In germline, CDR1 is SNHLY, CDR2 FYNNEI. CDR3: CASKVGWGGIRAKNIQYF. The CDR3 DNA follows: TGTGCCAGCAAGGTTGGGTGGGGGGGGATTCGGGCCAAAAACATTCAGTACTTC.

The chain couples TRBV18 to TRBJ2-1; 10 bases agree with TRBD1. Germline CDR1 and CDR2: KGHSH and LQKENI. The CDR3 runs to 15 residues. V lost 3 bases and J lost 9; bases outside the gene matches: 8. CDR3 DNA: TGTGCCAGCTCACCGTCGGGACAGGGGTCAACTGAGCAGTTCTTC. Its protein is CASSPSGQGSTEQFF.

This clone was detected only once. The chain joins TRBV28 to TRBJ2-3; 7 bases align to TRBD2. CDR1 is MDHEN, CDR2 SYDVKM, per germline. The junction had 8 bases not matched to a gene; V was cut back by 4 bases and J by 1 base. The CDR3 is 16 residues long. The CDR3 loop reads CASSSRTRVGTDTQYF. The DNA for the CDR3 is TGTGCCAGCAGTTCCCGGACTAGAGTGGGCACAGATACGCAGTATTTT.

The J gene is TRBJ2-7, the V gene TRBV28; 7 positions agree with TRBD2. Trimming at V came to 7 bases and at J to 0 bases, leaving 3 bases not matched to a gene. The germline gives CDR1 MDHEN, CDR2 SYDVKM. This CDR3 region has 13 residues. The CDR3 DNA sequence: TGTGCCAGCAACGGGGGGAGCTCCTACGAGCAGTACTTC. Its translation is CASNGGSSYEQYF.